The present TCR beta chain was sequenced within a study of cytomegalovirus exposure and HLA in healthy donors. Overall study: The 120 or so validation repertoires used a platform that matched the one used for the approximately 610 first-cohort repertoires, as a later analysis reported.

For this clone: Its specificity is unknown.

General observations from the study: In a later analysis, first-cohort TCR clusters were found to tend to co-occur in the approximately 120 validation repertoires. Overall, under 200 TCR beta chains were annotated as cytomegalovirus-associated.

The method was immunoSEQ multiplex PCR; TCRdb's version includes in-frame clones alone and lacks a portion of them. The sample records some 140,000 clones, roughly nine tenths being singletons. V gave up 2 bases and J gave up 7 bases; unmatched junction bases: 2. CDR1 and CDR2 (germline): SGHNT, YYREEE (reference sequence). The CDR3 totals 14 residues. The chain links TRBV5-4 to TRBJ1-6; TRBD1 agrees at 8 bases. Sample: PBMCs. The origin of this receptor is a woman aged 18-29 years in good health and CMV-seropositive. The CDR3 DNA sequence: TGTGCCAGCAGCTTTGGACAGGGCAATTCACCCCTCCACTTT. It specifies CASSFGQGNSPLHF.